Listed here are 29 T cell receptor beta chains from one sample, sequenced in a study of blood T cell repertoires in COVID-19. Repertoires were generated with immunoSEQ multiplex PCR, while TCRdb's copy carries only in-frame clones and drops some. The sample has over 130,000 clones; around 87% are singletons. Sequencing was performed on peripheral blood. The receptors come from a woman aged 55-70 years with active or convalescent COVID-19.

The rearrangement joins TRBV3-1 (or the pseudogene TRBV3-2) to TRBJ2-7; possibly TRBD1 for D (6 bases). The CDR3 consists of 15 residues. From germline, CDR1 is LGHDT and CDR2 YNNKEL (reference sequence). V lost 3 bases to trimming and J lost 2 bases, with 14 bases between them. The CDR3 spells CASSQSQGGTYEQYF. The DNA of the CDR3 is TGTGCCAGCAGCCAGTCACAGGGTGGGACCTACGAGCAGTACTTC.

A single count supports this clone. The chain links TRBV10-3 to TRBJ2-3; D unclear. Trimming removed 3 bases from V and 2 bases from J, with 15 bases in between. Germline values: CDR1 ENHRY, CDR2 SYGVKD. The CDR3 runs 16 residues. The DNA of the CDR3 is TGTGCCATCAGTGACCCCAGGTACACATCCACAGATACGCAGTATTTT. Translating gives CAISDPRYTSTDTQYF.

The genes are TRBV9 and TRBJ2-1, with 9 bases lining up with TRBD1. This CDR3 is built from 15 residues. Germline lookup yields CDR1 SGDLS and CDR2 YYNGEE. V shed 3 bases and J 5 bases; nucleotides not matched to a gene: 6. The CDR3 loop is CASSAGQGTHNEQFF. For the CDR3, the DNA is TGTGCCAGCAGCGCTGGACAGGGGACCCACAATGAGCAGTTCTTC.

The chain links TRBV5-1 to TRBJ2-5; D may be TRBD1 (5 bases). Trimming cost V 5 bases and J 1 base, with 6 bases left between them. CDR1 and CDR2 (germline): SGHRS, YFSETQ. The CDR3 covers 12 residues. The CDR3 bases are TGCGCCAGCAGAGACAGCCAAGAGACCCAGTACTTC. Protein: CASRDSQETQYF.

This clone was seen a few times. The chain uses TRBV10-3 and TRBJ1-4, with D tentatively TRBD1 (5 bases). Germline lookup yields CDR1 ENHRY and CDR2 SYGVKD. V lost 5 bases to trimming and J lost 4 bases, with 17 bases between them. The CDR3 length is 16 residues. CDR3 sequence (DNA): TGTGCCATCAGTTTCACTGGGCCAGGGAATAATGAAAAACTGTTTTTT. It yields the protein CAISFTGPGNNEKLFF.

The chain combines TRBV3-1 (or the pseudogene TRBV3-2) with TRBJ2-6, with 7 bases identical to TRBD1. Germline assignment: CDR1 LGHDT and CDR2 YNNKEL (reference sequence). The CDR3 has 15 amino acids. V was pared by 4 bases and J by 0 bases, with 0 bases of the junction left unmatched. CDR3 bases: TGTGCCAGCAGCCGGGACAGCTCTGGGGCCAACGTCCTGACTTTC. Amino acid sequence: CASSRDSSGANVLTF.

This chain uses TRBV5-6 with TRBJ2-2; 9 bases are a match to TRBD2. The V gene end was trimmed by 1 base and the J gene end by 1 base; junction bases not matched to a gene: 2. The CDR3 length is 16 residues. Germline CDR1 reads SGHDT; CDR2 reads YYEEEE. The CDR3 spells CASSLLAGVNTGELFF. The CDR3 DNA follows: TGTGCCAGCAGCTTGTTAGCGGGGGTGAACACCGGGGAGCTGTTTTTT.

The rearrangement links TRBV30 to TRBJ1-5; D uncertain. V was shortened by 3 bases and J by 9 bases, with 12 bases between the two germline ends. Germline assignment: CDR1 GTSNPN and CDR2 SVGIG (reference sequence). CDR3 length: 12 residues. The CDR3 spells CAWSDRVRPQHF. CDR3 DNA: TGTGCCTGGAGCGACCGGGTCCGGCCCCAGCATTTT. The whole variable domain, remainder taken from reference TRBV30 and TRBJ1-5, is SQTIHQWPATLVQPVGSPLSLECTVEGTSNPNLYWYRQAAGRGLQLLFYSVGIGQISSEVPQNLSASRPQDRQFILSSKKLLLSDSGFYLCAWSDRVRPQHFGDGTRLSIL.

The rearrangement uses TRBV29-1 and TRBJ1-1; TRBD1 agrees at 10 bases. This CDR3 has 14 amino acids. Germline CDR1 SQVTM, CDR2 ANQGSEA. Losses at the gene ends were 8 bases for V and 0 bases for J; bases not matched to a gene: 6. The CDR3 sequence: CSIDRGLMNTEAFF. The CDR3 nucleotides are TGCAGCATAGACAGGGGGCTAATGAACACTGAAGCTTTCTTT.

The V call is TRBV5-1, the J call TRBJ2-5; possible D gene TRBD2, 6 bases. Between the trimmed V and J ends, which lost 0 bases and 2 bases, there was a span of 14 bases. This CDR3 is 16 amino acids long. Germline V gives CDR1 SGHRS, CDR2 YFSETQ. The CDR3 DNA reads TGCGCCAGCAGCTTGGATGGGGGAGGAGGTCAAGAGACCCAGTACTTC. It codes for CASSLDGGGGQETQYF. Together with reference TRBV5-1 and TRBJ2-5, the CDR3 gives the full variable domain: KAGVTQTPRYLIKTRGQQVTLSCSPISGHRSVSWYQQTPGQGLQFLFEYFSETQRNKGNFPGRFSGRQFSNSRSEMNVSTLELGDSALYLCASSLDGGGGQETQYFGPGTRLLVL.

J is TRBJ2-5 and V is TRBV19; 12 bases fit TRBD2. The CDR3 length is 18 residues. Germline V gene lookup returns CDR1 LNHDA and CDR2 SQIVND (reference sequence). Germline trimming cut 6 bases from V and 0 bases from J; bases unmatched to any gene: 11. The CDR3 protein is CASRPRLAGVPYQETQYF. The CDR3 DNA reads TGTGCCAGTAGACCTCGACTAGCGGGGGTTCCGTACCAAGAGACCCAGTACTTC.

This clone was recorded only once. This rearrangement joins TRBV4-2 to TRBJ2-5, with 10 bases that match TRBD2. The CDR3 loop spans 16 amino acids. J was trimmed by 4 bases and V by 2 bases; bases with no gene match: 7. CDR1 is LGHNA, CDR2 YNFKEQ, per germline. As DNA, the CDR3 is TGTGCCAGCAGCCAAAGGACTAGCGGATCCGGAGAGACCCAGTACTTC. It codes for CASSQRTSGSGETQYF.

J is TRBJ1-4 and V is TRBV19, with TRBD1 identical over 9 bases. Germline-derived CDR1 and CDR2 are LNHDA and SQIVND (reference sequence). V was pared by 6 bases and J by 6 bases, with 5 bases of the junction left unmatched. The CDR3 has 14 amino acids. CDR3 loop: CASSIRDRDEKLFF. CDR3 in DNA: TGTGCCAGTAGCATCCGGGACAGGGATGAAAAACTGTTTTTT.

The chain carries TRBV5-5 and TRBJ2-7; 7 nucleotides agree with TRBD1. The CDR3 is made up of 17 amino acids. V trimming: 0 bases; J trimming: 2 bases; junction bases outside the gene matches: 11. Germline CDR1 and CDR2: SGHKS and YYEKEE (reference sequence). CDR3 nucleotides: TGTGCCAGCAGCTTGGGGTTTTCGGACAGGCCAGCCTACGAGCAGTACTTC. It translates to CASSLGFSDRPAYEQYF. Full variable domain (rest looked up from reference TRBV5-5 and TRBJ2-7): DAGVTQSPTHLIKTRGQQVTLRCSPISGHKSVSWYQQVLGQGPQFIFQYYEKEERGRGNFPDRFSARQFPNYSSELNVNALLLGDSALYLCASSLGFSDRPAYEQYFGPGTRLTVT.

The rearrangement uses TRBV7-3 and TRBJ1-3; no definite D call. The CDR3 loop spans 16 amino acids. CDR1 and CDR2 (germline): SGHTA, FQGTGA. Between the trimmed V and J ends, which lost 2 bases and 1 base, there was a span of 12 bases. CDR3 sequence: CASSLGGLTSGNTIYF. CDR3 nucleotides: TGTGCCAGCAGCTTAGGCGGATTAACGTCTGGAAACACCATATATTTT.

The chain recombines TRBV5-1 with TRBJ2-1; maybe TRBD1 (5 bases). Looked up from germline, CDR1 is SGHRS and CDR2 is YFSETQ. The CDR3 contains 14 residues. Trimming cost V 4 bases and J 5 bases, with 13 bases left between them. CDR3 in amino acids: CASSEQGKDNEQFF. CDR3 coding DNA: TGCGCCAGCAGCGAGCAGGGAAAGGACAATGAGCAGTTCTTC.

The chain is built from TRBV23-1 and TRBJ1-6; D is unresolved. TRBV23-1 belongs to the ORF category, with a function that is uncertain. There are 15 residues in the CDR3. With 0 bases removed from V and 13 bases from J, the gap between germline ends came to 16 bases. The CDR3 region is CASSQSPPALIPLHF. DNA for the CDR3: TGCGCCAGCAGTCAATCCCCCCCAGCGTTGATCCCCCTCCACTTT.

This clone came up once. The chain links TRBV5-4 to TRBJ2-4; 7 nucleotides line up with TRBD2. V dropped 0 bases and J dropped 6; count of bases not matched to a gene: 6. The CDR3 loop spans 15 amino acids. Germline lookup yields CDR1 SGHNT and CDR2 YYREEE (reference sequence). The CDR3 region has the DNA TGTGCCAGCAGCTTGGATGCGGGGGTCGGAAACATTCAGTACTTC. Translation gives CASSLDAGVGNIQYF.

This chain uses TRBV7-9 with TRBJ2-3; 7 bases are shared with TRBD2. The junction had 6 bases not matched to a gene; V was cut back by 5 bases and J by 1 base. Looked up from germline, CDR1 is SEHNR and CDR2 is FQNEAQ (reference sequence). The CDR3 is 15 residues long. CDR3 coding DNA: TGTGCCAGCAGCCCCGAGGCGGGGGGCACAGATACGCAGTATTTT. Protein product: CASSPEAGGTDTQYF. The variable domain in full, with the rest retrieved from reference TRBV7-9 and TRBJ2-3, is DTGVSQNPRHKITKRGQNVTFRCDPISEHNRLYWYRQTLGQGPEFLTYFQNEAQLEKSRLLSDRFSAERPKGSFSTLEIQRTEQGDSAMYLCASSPEAGGTDTQYFGPGTRLTVL.

The chain links TRBV5-8 to TRBJ1-1, with TRBD1 matching 7 bases. Germline V gives CDR1 SGHTS, CDR2 YDEGEE. V gave up 6 bases and J gave up 6 bases; unmatched junction bases: 8. The CDR3 length is 13 residues. This CDR3 reads CASIIDRVSEAFF. The CDR3 coding sequence is TGTGCCAGCATCATCGACAGGGTCTCTGAAGCTTTCTTT.

V usage is TRBV19 and J usage is TRBJ2-3, with D possibly matching TRBD1 (5 bases). V lost 3 bases and J 3 bases, leaving 13 bases between the germline ends. This CDR3 has 15 amino acids. The germline gives CDR1 LNHDA, CDR2 SQIVND (reference sequence). The CDR3 region has the DNA TGTGCCAGTAGTATTCCCTCGGACATTACAGATACGCAGTATTTT. This gives the protein CASSIPSDITDTQYF. The entire variable domain, with the rest obtained from reference TRBV19 and TRBJ2-3, is as follows: DGGITQSPKYLFRKEGQNVTLSCEQNLNHDAMYWYRQDPGQGLRLIYYSQIVNDFQKGDIAEGYSVSREKKESFPLTVTSAQKNPTAFYLCASSIPSDITDTQYFGPGTRLTVL.

This chain connects TRBV2 to TRBJ1-4; 8 nucleotides align to TRBD1. CDR3 size: 15 residues. The trim removed 6 bases at V and 0 bases at J, leaving 3 bases unmatched. Germline CDR1 and CDR2: SNHLY and FYNNEI. The CDR3 sequence is CASSAQGATNEKLFF. CDR3 DNA: TGTGCCAGCAGCGCACAGGGGGCAACTAATGAAAAACTGTTTTTT. The full variable domain, completed using reference TRBV2 and TRBJ1-4, is EPEVTQTPSHQVTQMGQEVILRCVPISNHLYFYWYRQILGQKVEFLVSFYNNEISEKSEIFDDQFSVERPDGSNFTLKIRSTKLEDSAMYFCASSAQGATNEKLFFGSGTQLSVL.

The chain links TRBV5-6 to TRBJ1-5, with a tentative D call TRBD1 (6 bases). This CDR3 is built from 14 residues. Looked up from germline, CDR1 is SGHDT and CDR2 is YYEEEE. V was shortened by 4 bases and J by 3 bases, with 11 bases between the two germline ends. In nucleotides, the CDR3 is TGTGCCAGCAGCCCTGGACAGTACAATCAGCCCCAGCATTTT. This translates into CASSPGQYNQPQHF.

This chain connects TRBV5-1 to TRBJ1-1, with D perhaps matching TRBD1 (5 bases). From germline, CDR1 is SGHRS and CDR2 YFSETQ. The V end was cut by 8 bases, the J end by 7 bases, with 18 bases between. The CDR3 is 13 amino acids. The CDR3 nucleotides read TGCGCCAGTCAAACCGGGCCCGGGGGTGAAGCTTTCTTT. Its translation is CASQTGPGGEAFF.

The chain is built from TRBV19 and TRBJ2-1; 13 bases are shared with TRBD2. The germline V gene has CDR1 LNHDA and CDR2 SQIVND (reference sequence). The CDR3 totals 14 residues. Unmatched junction bases numbered 2, after V lost 6 bases and J lost 6 bases. The CDR3 DNA follows: TGTGCCAGTAGGACTAGCGGGGGGTCCAATGAGCAGTTCTTC. Amino acids: CASRTSGGSNEQFF.

This clone has just a few counts. The chain couples TRBV2 to TRBJ2-1, with a possible D match to TRBD1 (5 bases). Trimming pared 3 bases from V and 4 bases from J, leaving 13 bases between. Germline V CDR1 and CDR2: SNHLY, FYNNEI. This CDR3 has 15 residues. CDR3: CASSDFQGGYNEQFF. In DNA form, the CDR3 reads TGTGCCAGCAGTGATTTTCAGGGCGGTTACAATGAGCAGTTCTTC.

The chain has TRBV4-3 and TRBJ2-2; TRBD1 matches at 7 bases. Germline V gene sequence: CDR1 LGHNA, CDR2 YSLEER. The V segment lost 0 bases and the J segment 3 bases; nucleotides outside the gene matches: 7. This CDR3 spans 17 amino acids. The CDR3 DNA is TGCGCCAGCAGCCAAGATTACACAGGGGCATACACCGGGGAGCTGTTTTTT. Protein sequence: CASSQDYTGAYTGELFF.

J is TRBJ2-2 and V is TRBV7-9; D is unresolved. V lost 2 bases and J 1 base, leaving 20 bases between the germline ends. This CDR3 is 19 amino acids long. CDR1 and CDR2 from the germline V gene are SEHNR and FQNEAQ (reference sequence). CDR3 protein: CASSLSQIDKTKNTGELFF. CDR3 nucleotide sequence: TGTGCCAGCAGCTTAAGCCAAATAGACAAGACAAAGAACACCGGGGAGCTGTTTTTT.

The chain recombines TRBV9 with TRBJ2-1; D is perhaps TRBD2 (6 bases). Per the germline V gene, CDR1 is SGDLS and CDR2 is YYNGEE. This CDR3 is 15 amino acids long. The V and J ends lost 0 bases and 2 bases respectively, with 9 bases between them. The CDR3 DNA sequence: TGTGCCAGCAGCGTAGTTGGCGGGACCTACAATGAGCAGTTCTTC. Protein sequence: CASSVVGGTYNEQFF.